The TCR beta chain described here comes from a study of T cell changes during pregnancy in multiple sclerosis. V gave up 3 bases and J gave up 4 bases; unmatched junction bases: 5. Germline V gene lookup returns CDR1 SGDLS and CDR2 YYNGEE. This CDR3 is built from 15 residues. The method was immunoSEQ multiplex PCR; TCRdb's version includes in-frame clones alone and lacks a portion of them. This table holds tens of thousands of clones, 90% found once. The chain links TRBV9 to TRBJ2-1; TRBD2 agrees at 9 bases. This TCR was recovered from a female donor with multiple sclerosis, enrolled in a pregnancy study. Sequencing used CD8+ T cells from peripheral blood mononuclear cells, obtained before pregnancy. CDR3 in amino acids: CASSDRLAEYNEQFF. The CDR3 DNA reads TGTGCCAGCAGCGATCGACTAGCGGAATACAATGAGCAGTTCTTC.